This T cell receptor (beta chain) was documented in a study of cytomegalovirus exposure and HLA in healthy donors. Study-level background: In a previous analysis, 100 million to 140 million unique TCR beta sequences were found from 150 million to 200 million T cells.

Study results and limitations: A later analysis found most CMV-associated TCR beta chains apparently HLA-restricted.

The PCR was carried out with 60 Vbeta primers and 13 Jbeta primers. Assay: immunoSEQ multiplex PCR; the TCRdb copy retains only in-frame clones and omits some. The sample records approximately 190,000 clones, approximately 70% being singletons. This CDR3 contains 14 residues. Germline V gives CDR1 SGHTA, CDR2 FQGNSA. Trimming removed 1 base at V and 4 bases at J, with 10 bases between. Only one count was recorded for this clone. Its antigen remains unidentified. The sample comprised PBMCs. The TCR originated in a man between 35 and 55 years old in good health and CMV-seropositive. This chain connects TRBV7-2 to TRBJ1-2; no reliable D call. CDR3 bases: TGTGCCAGCAGCTTAGGGGTCCGAGGCTATGGCTACACCTTC. Translated, it gives CASSLGVRGYGYTF.